These 26 T cell receptor beta chains originate from one sample sequenced in a study of blood T cells in healthy people across ages. The use of a sample-barcoded 5' primer and a J-beta primer mix characterized a second PCR of about 7 to 12 cycles. From the 5' RACE reads, TCRdb called clonotypes with MiXCR, one entry per CDR3 protein. The sample yields around 990,000 distinct CDR3 sequences, approximately 25% seen once. These same data were also listed under a study on T cells of mothers and their children.

Material for sequencing was blood. All receptors derive from a girl aged 2 to 10 in good health.

This clonotype occurred a few times. The V and J genes are TRBV25-1 and TRBJ2-5; possible D gene TRBD1, 6 bases. Germline CDR1 reads MGHDK; CDR2 reads SYGVNS. Trimming pared 4 bases from V and 5 bases from J, leaving 20 bases between. This CDR3 region has 16 residues. The CDR3 DNA follows: TGTGCCAGCAGTGCTGAACTCGACAGGTATCAGGAGACCCAGTACTTC. It translates to CASSAELDRYQETQYF.

This rearrangement joins TRBV19 to TRBJ2-5, with D possibly matching TRBD1 (5 bases). The end of the DNA fits TRBJ2-1 better, so the J call may be wrong. CDR1 is LNHDA, CDR2 SQIVND, per germline (reference sequence). CDR3 length: 16 residues. This CDR3 reads CASSGRAGPPSDEQFF. The CDR3 DNA reads as TGTGCCAGTAGCGGTCGTGCAGGGCCTCCATCCGATGAGCAGTTCTTC.

This clonotype was detected a few times. The chain has TRBV6-2 or TRBV6-3 and TRBJ2-5; TRBD1 aligns across 7 bases. With the DNA end fitting TRBJ2-7 better, the J assignment may be wrong. There are 15 residues in the CDR3. Germline CDR1 MNHEY, CDR2 SVGEGT. The CDR3 sequence: CASRERGQVGSEQYF. The CDR3 coding sequence is TGTGCCAGCAGAGAGAGAGGACAGGTTGGGTCCGAGCAGTACTTC.

The chain has TRBV28 and TRBJ2-7, with D possibly matching TRBD2 (5 bases). The CDR3 length is 12 residues. Germline lookup yields CDR1 MDHEN and CDR2 SYDVKM. Trimming took 8 bases from V and 3 from J, leaving 11 bases between them. DNA for the CDR3: TGTGCCAGCGGGAGAGAACTCTACGAGCAGTACTTC. Its protein is CASGRELYEQYF. The complete variable domain, with remaining parts taken from reference TRBV28 and TRBJ2-7, reads DVKVTQSSRYLVKRTGEKVFLECVQDMDHENMFWYRQDPGLGLRLIYFSYDVKMKEKGDIPEGYSVSREKKERFSLILESASTNQTSMYLCASGRELYEQYFGPGTRLTVT.

For the CDR3, the DNA is TGTGCCAGCTCACGCCCCCAGGGGGCCTCCTACGAGCAGTACTTC. Translated: CASSRPQGASYEQYF. The chain recombines TRBV18 with TRBJ2-7; 8 bases match TRBD1. The germline gives CDR1 KGHSH, CDR2 LQKENI. The CDR3 is 15 residues long. J lost 0 bases, V lost 4 bases, and 5 bases had no gene match. The full variable domain, rest sourced from reference TRBV18 and TRBJ2-7, is NAGVMQNPRHLVRRRGQEARLRCSPMKGHSHVYWYRQLPEEGLKFMVYLQKENIIDESGMPKERFSAEFPKEGPSILRIQQVVRGDSAAYFCASSRPQGASYEQYFGPGTRLTVT.

This clonotype was counted between two and nine times. The chain has TRBV12-5 and TRBJ2-4; D gene unclear. Germline values: CDR1 LGHNT, CDR2 FRNRAP. The V end was cut by 4 bases, the J end by 0 bases, with 10 bases between. The CDR3 is made up of 15 amino acids. The CDR3 region has the DNA TGTGCTAGTGGTTCGGTTTTACTAGCCAAAAACATTCAGTACTTC. It codes for CASGSVLLAKNIQYF.

The chain is built from TRBV9 and TRBJ1-2, with D hard to call. Germline CDR1 and CDR2: SGDLS and YYNGEE. V lost 5 bases, J lost 7 bases, and 24 bases lay in between. The CDR3 is made up of 16 amino acids. Here the CDR3 DNA reads TGTGCCAGCAGTCTCCCCGAGAGTTCCTTTAGTTCTGGCTACACCTTC. It yields the protein CASSLPESSFSSGYTF.

In its sample, this clonotype was seen a few times. This rearrangement joins TRBV7-6 to TRBJ1-1; maybe TRBD1 (5 bases). Germline-derived CDR1 and CDR2 are SGHVS and FNYEAQ. The V end lost 3 bases, the J end lost 6 bases, and 8 bases lay between the germline ends. This CDR3 is built from 12 residues. The DNA of the CDR3 is TGTGCCAGCAGCTTGGACACGGCTGAAGCTTTCTTT. It yields the protein CASSLDTAEAFF.

The gene calls are TRBV29-1 and TRBJ2-7, with D unresolved. CDR3 length: 13 residues. V was cut by 6 bases and J by 3 bases, with 15 bases left in between. Germline assignment: CDR1 SQVTM and CDR2 ANQGSEA. Here the CDR3 DNA reads TGCAGCGTGTGGATAGGCCTGGACTACGAGCAGTACTTC. It specifies CSVWIGLDYEQYF.

The rearrangement links TRBV5-5 to TRBJ2-1, with 7 bases fitting TRBD1. The CDR3 runs 16 residues. V shed 4 bases, J shed 3 bases, and the junction held 10 bases outside the gene matches. Germline V gene lookup returns CDR1 SGHKS and CDR2 YYEKEE (reference sequence). Here the CDR3 DNA reads TGTGCCAGCAGCCCACTAGGACAGGCAAGCTACAATGAGCAGTTCTTC. It specifies CASSPLGQASYNEQFF.

This clonotype was counted between two and nine times. The chain employs TRBV7-2 and TRBJ2-4; 8 bases agree with TRBD2. Looked up from germline, CDR1 is SGHTA and CDR2 is FQGNSA. The trim removed 2 bases at V and 9 bases at J, leaving 15 bases unmatched. The CDR3 covers 17 residues. The CDR3 DNA is TGTGCCAGCAGCTTAACGGCGGGAGGATCCCCCGGGGTCATTCAGTACTTC. It specifies CASSLTAGGSPGVIQYF.

This clonotype has a handful of counts. This chain links TRBV11-1 with TRBJ2-1; 13 bases are a match to TRBD2. V lost 5 bases and J lost 0; bases outside the gene matches: 4. This CDR3 comprises 17 residues. The germline V gene has CDR1 SGHAT and CDR2 FQDESV (reference sequence). CDR3 residues: CASSTGTSGNSYNEQFF. The CDR3 region has the DNA TGTGCCAGCAGCACTGGGACTAGCGGGAACTCCTACAATGAGCAGTTCTTC. The variable domain in full, completed from reference TRBV11-1 and TRBJ2-1, reads EAEVAQSPRYKITEKSQAVAFWCDPISGHATLYWYRQILGQGPELLVQFQDESVVDDSQLPKDRFSAERLKGVDSTLKIQPAELGDSAMYLCASSTGTSGNSYNEQFFGPGTRLTVL.

The chain links TRBV3-1 to TRBJ2-7; perhaps D is TRBD1 or TRBD2 (5 bases each). The CDR3 length is 13 residues. Germline CDR1 LGHDT, CDR2 YNNKEL (reference sequence). Trimming removed 6 bases from V and 1 base from J, with 10 bases in between. CDR3 sequence: CASRLGVSYEQYF. CDR3 nucleotides: TGTGCCAGCAGGCTGGGGGTTTCCTACGAGCAGTACTTC.

J is TRBJ1-1 and V is TRBV6-2 or TRBV6-3; D is unclear. With 7 bases removed from V and 2 bases from J, the gap between germline ends came to 8 bases. The CDR3 contains 12 residues. CDR1 and CDR2 from the germline V gene are MNHEY and SVGEGT. For the CDR3, the DNA is TGTGCCAGCACCTCGAGTAACACTGAAGCTTTCTTT. Protein sequence: CASTSSNTEAFF.

In this sample, this clonotype turned up a few times. V gene TRBV7-6 combines with J gene TRBJ1-4, with D uncertain. This CDR3 spans 14 amino acids. The germline V and J ends were trimmed by 0 bases and 2 bases, with 4 bases remaining between them. Per germline, CDR1 SGHVS and CDR2 FNYEAQ. The CDR3 bases are TGTGCCAGCAGCTTAGCGGTGACTAATGAAAAACTGTTTTTT. It encodes CASSLAVTNEKLFF.

Concerning this clonotype: Compared with germline, one end of the junction differs, possibly owing to a read error. The chain has TRBV14 and TRBJ2-1; D not resolved. Germline V gene sequence: CDR1 SGHDN, CDR2 FVKESK. The CDR3 runs to 13 residues. This CDR3 is CASSQDAGIEQHF. For the CDR3, the DNA is TGTGCCAGCAGCCAAGATGCAGGCATCGAGCAGCACTTC.

The chain links TRBV12-3 or TRBV12-4 to TRBJ2-5; D may be TRBD1 or TRBD2 (5 bases each). This CDR3 region has 16 residues. Trimming pared 5 bases from V and 2 bases from J, leaving 18 bases between. CDR3 amino acids: CASSPPGPPSQETQYF. In DNA, the CDR3 is TGTGCCAGCAGTCCGCCGGGACCTCCCTCACAAGAGACCCAGTACTTC.

The sample holds a few counts of this clonotype. The V gene is TRBV29-1, the J gene TRBJ2-1; either TRBD1 or TRBD2 may fit D (5 bases each). The CDR3 runs to 15 residues. The V gene's germline CDR1 is SQVTM and CDR2 ANQGSEA. The germline V and J ends were trimmed by 7 bases and 2 bases, with 18 bases remaining between them. The CDR3 DNA is TGCAGCGCAAACCCCCGGGACCTAACCTACAATGAGCAGTTCTTC. It specifies CSANPRDLTYNEQFF.

This clonotype showed up just a few times. CDR3 loop: CASSGDDLVGYTF. In DNA, the CDR3 is TGTGCCAGCAGTGGGGACGATTTGGTGGGCTACACCTTC. This chain connects TRBV9 to TRBJ1-2, with a weak D call TRBD1 (5 bases). CDR1 is SGDLS, CDR2 YYNGEE, per germline. The CDR3 loop spans 13 amino acids. V gave up 5 bases and J gave up 8 bases, with 16 bases separating them.

This clonotype was seen only a few times. The chain has TRBV5-5 and TRBJ2-5; the D is unclear. The germline V and J ends were trimmed by 0 bases and 2 bases, with 14 bases remaining between them. This CDR3 region has 16 residues. Germline-derived CDR1 and CDR2 are SGHKS and YYEKEE (reference sequence). This CDR3 is CASSLAGTASQETQYF. The CDR3 DNA sequence: TGTGCCAGCAGCTTGGCTGGTACAGCATCGCAAGAGACCCAGTACTTC.

The J gene is TRBJ2-1, the V gene TRBV20-1; 8 nucleotides align to TRBD2. The CDR3 length is 16 residues. J was trimmed by 2 bases and V by 0 bases; bases with no gene match: 6. Germline V gene data show CDR1 as DFQATT and CDR2 as SNEGSKA (reference sequence). The DNA for the CDR3 is TGCAGTGCTAGAGAGTTGGTACTAGCGGCCTACAATGAGCAGTTCTTC. Translation: CSARELVLAAYNEQFF.

This clonotype was counted once. The chain couples TRBV2 to TRBJ2-4; D ambiguous. This CDR3 is 15 amino acids long. Trimming removed 8 bases from V and 1 base from J, with 15 bases in between. The germline CDR1 and CDR2 sequences are SNHLY and FYNNEI. CDR3 residues: CASEEVGMAKNIQYF. As DNA, the CDR3 is TGTGCCAGCGAAGAAGTGGGGATGGCCAAAAACATTCAGTACTTC.

On this clonotype itself: At one end the junction does not follow the germline gene, possibly because of a read error. The V and J genes are TRBV4-2 and TRBJ2-2, with 10 bases aligning to TRBD2. Germline CDR1 is LGHNA and CDR2 is YNFKEQ. The CDR3 is 15 residues long. CDR3 sequence (DNA): TGTGCCGGCAGCTCAGCGGGGGGGGACACCGGGGAGCTGTTTTTT. It specifies CAGSSAGGDTGELFF.

In this sample, this clonotype turned up a few times. The rearrangement joins TRBV12-3 or TRBV12-4 to TRBJ2-1; D might be TRBD2 (5 bases). The CDR3 runs 14 residues. V lost 7 bases and J 0 bases, leaving 10 bases between the germline ends. The CDR3 is CASTSGSSYNEQFF. The CDR3 DNA reads TGTGCCAGCACCAGTGGGAGCTCCTACAATGAGCAGTTCTTC.

CDR3 loop: CATLGPQSDEQYF. The CDR3 region has the DNA TGTGCCACCCTGGGACCTCAATCGGACGAGCAGTACTTC. The chain joins TRBV5-6 to TRBJ2-7; D assignment may be TRBD1 or TRBD2 (5 bases each). V was cut by 9 bases and J by 5 bases, with 18 bases left in between. Germline CDR1 is SGHDT and CDR2 is YYEEEE. CDR3 length: 13 residues.

This clonotype turned up a few times. This sequence joins TRBV7-3 and TRBJ2-3; a weak D match, TRBD2 (6 bases). The V end was cut by 5 bases, the J end by 2 bases, with 11 bases between. In germline, CDR1 is SGHTA, CDR2 FQGTGA. This CDR3 has 14 residues. CDR3 sequence reads: CASSSSGPTDTQYF. DNA of the CDR3: TGTGCCAGCAGCAGCAGCGGGCCCACAGATACGCAGTATTTT.